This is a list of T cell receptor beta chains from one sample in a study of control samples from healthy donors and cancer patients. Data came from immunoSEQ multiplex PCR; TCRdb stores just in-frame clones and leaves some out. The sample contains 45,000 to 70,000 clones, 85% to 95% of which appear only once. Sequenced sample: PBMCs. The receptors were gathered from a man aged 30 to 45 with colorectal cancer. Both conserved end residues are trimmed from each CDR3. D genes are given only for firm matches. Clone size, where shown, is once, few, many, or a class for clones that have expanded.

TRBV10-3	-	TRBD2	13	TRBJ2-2	AISVGGRGTGELF
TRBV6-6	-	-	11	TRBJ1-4	ASSYRDFEKLF
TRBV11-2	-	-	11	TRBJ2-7	ASSSISSYEQY
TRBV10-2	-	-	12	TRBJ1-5	ASREGLSNQPQH
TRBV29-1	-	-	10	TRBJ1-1	SGGGRNTEAF
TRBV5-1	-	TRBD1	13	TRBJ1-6	ASSSTGTGNSPLH
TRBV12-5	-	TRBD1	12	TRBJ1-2	ASGLGQGVKGYT
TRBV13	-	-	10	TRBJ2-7	ASSPTSGEQY
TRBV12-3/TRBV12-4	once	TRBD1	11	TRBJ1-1	ASSLKGGQGSL
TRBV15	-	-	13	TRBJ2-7	ATSRERSGAGEQY
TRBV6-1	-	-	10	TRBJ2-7	ASSELSSEQY
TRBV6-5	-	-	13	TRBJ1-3	ASSRWTRDGNTIY
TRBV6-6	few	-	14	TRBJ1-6	ASSYAVGRDNSPLH
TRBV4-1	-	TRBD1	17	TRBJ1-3	ASSQPSDRGHLSGNTIY
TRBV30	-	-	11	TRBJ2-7	AWSVGGSYEQY
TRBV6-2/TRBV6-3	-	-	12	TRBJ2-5	ASSYQGTGRTQY
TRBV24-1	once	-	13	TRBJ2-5	ATSDLGRGPETQY
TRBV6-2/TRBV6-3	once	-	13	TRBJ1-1	ASSYLLGGNTEAF
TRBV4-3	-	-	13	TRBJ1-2	ASSQDPGRIYGYT
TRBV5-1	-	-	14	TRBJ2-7	ASSSISGVGSYEQY
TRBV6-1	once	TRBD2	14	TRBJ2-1	ASSEAAGGELHEQF
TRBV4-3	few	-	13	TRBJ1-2	ASSQALQARYGYT
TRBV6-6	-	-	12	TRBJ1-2	ASSYLGTSSGYT
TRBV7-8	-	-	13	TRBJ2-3	ASSLVWANTDTQY
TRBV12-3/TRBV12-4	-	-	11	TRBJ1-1	ASSMGARGEAF
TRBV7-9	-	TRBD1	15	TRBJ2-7	ASSPSLPTGEGGEQY
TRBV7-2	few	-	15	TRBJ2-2	ASSYPPWGGNTGELF
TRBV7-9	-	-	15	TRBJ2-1	ASSPSWAIGLGGEQF
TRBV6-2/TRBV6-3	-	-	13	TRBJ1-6	ASSYSRGFNSPLH
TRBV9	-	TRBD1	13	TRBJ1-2	ASSLGTVRSYGYT
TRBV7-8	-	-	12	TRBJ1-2	ASSLGQAAYGYT
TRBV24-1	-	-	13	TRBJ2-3	ATSPGTTDTDTQY
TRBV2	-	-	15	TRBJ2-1	ASSEWVVRGLSNEQF
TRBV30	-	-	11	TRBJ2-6	AWSGSGANVLT
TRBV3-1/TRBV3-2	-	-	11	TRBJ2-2	ASSQGDTGELF
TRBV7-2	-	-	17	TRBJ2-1	ASSLVTADPKSSYNEQF
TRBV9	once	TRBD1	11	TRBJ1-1	ASSSRQGGEAF
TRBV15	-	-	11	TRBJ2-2	ATSRQYTGELF
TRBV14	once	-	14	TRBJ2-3	ASSLMGGGPRDTQY
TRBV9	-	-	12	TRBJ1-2	ASSVEGISGGYT
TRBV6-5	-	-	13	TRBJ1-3	ASRGSIASGNTIY
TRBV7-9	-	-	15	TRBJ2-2	ASSLSVGFSSAGELF
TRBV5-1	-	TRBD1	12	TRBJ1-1	ASSFRQGAAEAF
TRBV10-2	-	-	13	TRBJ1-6	ASSALSTGGNPLH
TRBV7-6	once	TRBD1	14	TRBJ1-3	ASSLGTGNSGNTIY
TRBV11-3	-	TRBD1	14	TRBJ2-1	ASSSRGTGVIDEQF
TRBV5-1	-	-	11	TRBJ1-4	ASRGPTNEKLF
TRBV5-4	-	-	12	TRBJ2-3	ASSARDGTDTQY
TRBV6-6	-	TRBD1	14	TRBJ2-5	ASSYEGTGDGETQY
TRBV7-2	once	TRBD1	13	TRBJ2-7	ASSVSGTGIYEQY
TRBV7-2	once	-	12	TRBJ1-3	ASSLGGSGNTIY
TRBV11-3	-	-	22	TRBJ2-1	ASSLDYLPSISDRDVSSYNEQF